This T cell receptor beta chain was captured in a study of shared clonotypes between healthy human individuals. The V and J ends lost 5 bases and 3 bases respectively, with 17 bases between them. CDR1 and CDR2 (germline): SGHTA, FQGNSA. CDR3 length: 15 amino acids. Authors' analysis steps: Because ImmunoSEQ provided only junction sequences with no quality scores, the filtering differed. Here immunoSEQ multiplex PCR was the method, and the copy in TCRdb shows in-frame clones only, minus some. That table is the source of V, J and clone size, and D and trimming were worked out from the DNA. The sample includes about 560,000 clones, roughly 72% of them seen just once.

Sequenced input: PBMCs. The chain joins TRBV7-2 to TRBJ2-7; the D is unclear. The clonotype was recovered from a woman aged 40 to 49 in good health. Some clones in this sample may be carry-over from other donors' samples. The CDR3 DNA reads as TGTGCCAGCAGCCGGAACCAGCAGTACTACTACGAGCAGTACTTC. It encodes CASSRNQQYYYEQYF.